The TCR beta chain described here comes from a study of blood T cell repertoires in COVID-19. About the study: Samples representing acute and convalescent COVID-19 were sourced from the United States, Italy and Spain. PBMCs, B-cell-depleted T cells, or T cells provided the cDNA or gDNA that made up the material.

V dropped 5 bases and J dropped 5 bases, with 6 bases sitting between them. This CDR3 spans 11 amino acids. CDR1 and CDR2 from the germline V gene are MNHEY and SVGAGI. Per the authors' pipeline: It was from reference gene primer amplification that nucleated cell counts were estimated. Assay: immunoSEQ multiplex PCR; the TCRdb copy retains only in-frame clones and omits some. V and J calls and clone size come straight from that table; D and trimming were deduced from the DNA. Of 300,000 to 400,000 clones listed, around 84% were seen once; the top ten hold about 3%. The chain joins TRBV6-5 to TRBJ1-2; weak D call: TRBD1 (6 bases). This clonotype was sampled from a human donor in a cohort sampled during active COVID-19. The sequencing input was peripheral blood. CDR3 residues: CASSTGYGYTF. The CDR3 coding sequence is TGTGCCAGCAGTACAGGGTATGGCTACACCTTC.